The 13 T cell receptor beta chains reported below all come from one sample, sequenced in a study of T cell changes during pregnancy in multiple sclerosis. Sequencing used immunoSEQ multiplex PCR; TCRdb keeps in-frame clones, though not all of them. Among 25,000 to 35,000 clones listed, about 89% were seen once. The sample was CD8+ T cells from peripheral blood mononuclear cells, taken in the second trimester of pregnancy. These receptors were taken from a female donor with multiple sclerosis, enrolled in a pregnancy study.

This chain uses TRBV2 with TRBJ2-5, with TRBD1 identical over 8 bases. V lost 8 bases and J lost 5; bases outside the gene matches: 1. This CDR3 region has 11 residues. Germline CDR1 and CDR2: SNHLY and FYNNEI. The CDR3 DNA sequence: TGTGCCAGCGGACAGGGTGAGACCCAGTACTTC. It encodes CASGQGETQYF.

The CDR3 here is CASSLQKTGGHEQYF. In DNA, the CDR3 is TGTGCCAGCAGTCTGCAGAAAACAGGGGGCCACGAGCAGTACTTC. The V call is TRBV27, the J call TRBJ2-7, with 9 positions matching TRBD1. The CDR3 consists of 15 residues. The V segment lost 5 bases and the J segment 5 bases; nucleotides outside the gene matches: 10. Germline CDR1 MNHEY, CDR2 SMNVEV (reference sequence).

By sample fraction, this clone is medium-sized. CDR3 loop: CASRAQGSQETQYF. CDR3 sequence (DNA): TGTGCCAGTAGGGCTCAGGGTAGTCAAGAGACCCAGTACTTC. The rearrangement links TRBV19 to TRBJ2-5; TRBD1 might be the D (5 bases). The CDR3 is made up of 14 amino acids. Trimming pared 6 bases from V and 2 bases from J, leaving 13 bases between. CDR1 is LNHDA and CDR2 is SQIVND in the germline V gene (reference sequence).

This rearrangement joins TRBV4-1 to TRBJ2-2, with D unclear. Germline V gene sequence: CDR1 MGHRA, CDR2 YSYEKL. V was cut by 1 base and J by 4 bases, with 7 bases left in between. The length of the CDR3 is 14 residues. CDR3 sequence (DNA): TGCGCCAGCAGCCAAGGCGACTCCACCGGGGAGCTGTTTTTT. This gives the protein CASSQGDSTGELFF.

The V and J genes are TRBV25-1 and TRBJ2-2, with 7 positions matching TRBD1. Trimming cost V 5 bases and J 6 bases; bases outside gene matches: 15. The CDR3 totals 17 residues. CDR1 is MGHDK and CDR2 is SYGVNS in the germline V gene. CDR3 DNA sequence: TGTGCCAGCAGTAATCCACCCGGGACAGTAAATCCCGGGGAGCTGTTTTTT. This sequence encodes CASSNPPGTVNPGELFF.

Here the CDR3 DNA reads TGTGCCAGCAGTGGGGGAAGGGGGACTGAAGCTTTCTTT. Translation: CASSGGRGTEAFF. The J gene is TRBJ1-1, the V gene TRBV27; TRBD1 is a possible D gene (6 bases). Germline values: CDR1 MNHEY, CDR2 SMNVEV (reference sequence). The CDR3 runs 13 residues. Trimming took off 5 bases at V and 5 bases at J, with 12 bases between the two ends.

The V gene is TRBV19, the J gene TRBJ2-7; 14 bases line up with TRBD2. Trimming at V came to 1 base and at J to 6 bases, leaving 5 bases not matched to a gene. Germline V lookup: CDR1 LNHDA, CDR2 SQIVND (reference sequence). The CDR3 loop spans 16 amino acids. For the CDR3, the DNA is TGTGCCAGTAGTATAGGACTAGCGGGAGGGCCTTTCGAGCAGTACTTC. This codes for CASSIGLAGGPFEQYF.

This chain joins TRBV4-1 and TRBJ1-2; D possibly corresponds to TRBD1 (5 bases). The CDR3 consists of 15 residues. With 1 base removed from V and 8 bases from J, the gap between germline ends came to 17 bases. Germline loops: CDR1 MGHRA, CDR2 YSYEKL. CDR3 nucleotides: TGCGCCAGCAGCCAAGGGGACTTGGACTCTATGGGCTACACCTTC. It encodes CASSQGDLDSMGYTF.

This chain uses TRBV4-3 with TRBJ2-1; a possible D gene is TRBD2 (6 bases). The CDR3 has 17 amino acids. Germline CDR1 reads LGHNA; CDR2 reads YSLEER. The V gene lost 4 bases and the J gene lost 8 bases, with 24 bases spanning the gap. The CDR3 reads CASSPDTNRASDDEQFF. The CDR3, as DNA: TGCGCCAGCAGCCCTGATACGAACAGAGCTAGCGACGATGAGCAGTTCTTC.

The chain couples TRBV28 to TRBJ2-1; the match to TRBD2 covers 9 bases. The trim removed 8 bases at V and 1 base at J, leaving 3 bases unmatched. This CDR3 spans 14 amino acids. CDR1 is MDHEN, CDR2 SYDVKM, per germline. This CDR3 reads CASFSGSSYNEQFF. The CDR3 nucleotides are TGTGCCAGCTTTAGCGGGAGTTCCTACAATGAGCAGTTCTTC.

The rearrangement links TRBV25-1 to TRBJ2-1; 7 nucleotides align to TRBD2. Trimming at V came to 0 bases and at J to 7 bases, leaving 6 bases not matched to a gene. CDR1 is MGHDK and CDR2 is SYGVNS in the germline V gene. CDR3 length: 15 amino acids. In nucleotides, the CDR3 is TGTGCCAGCAGTGAATATACAGACGGGGGGAATGAGCAGTTCTTC. Translated, it gives CASSEYTDGGNEQFF.

The chain recombines TRBV7-9 with TRBJ2-7, with D maybe TRBD1 (6 bases). CDR3 length: 15 residues. V shed 4 bases and J shed 1 base, with 14 bases lying between them. Germline CDR1 is SEHNR and CDR2 is FQNEAQ (reference sequence). DNA for the CDR3: TGTGCCAGCAGCTCCGCTCAGGGGATATCCTACGAGCAGTACTTC. Its protein is CASSSAQGISYEQYF.

The V call is TRBV6-5, the J call TRBJ1-2, with D possibly being TRBD1 (6 bases). This CDR3 has 14 residues. Germline-derived CDR1 and CDR2 are MNHEY and SVGAGI. V was clipped by 6 bases and J by 3 bases, with 14 bases between them. CDR3 sequence reads: CASRKGGEDYGYTF. As DNA, the CDR3 is TGTGCCAGCAGAAAAGGGGGAGAGGACTATGGCTACACCTTC.